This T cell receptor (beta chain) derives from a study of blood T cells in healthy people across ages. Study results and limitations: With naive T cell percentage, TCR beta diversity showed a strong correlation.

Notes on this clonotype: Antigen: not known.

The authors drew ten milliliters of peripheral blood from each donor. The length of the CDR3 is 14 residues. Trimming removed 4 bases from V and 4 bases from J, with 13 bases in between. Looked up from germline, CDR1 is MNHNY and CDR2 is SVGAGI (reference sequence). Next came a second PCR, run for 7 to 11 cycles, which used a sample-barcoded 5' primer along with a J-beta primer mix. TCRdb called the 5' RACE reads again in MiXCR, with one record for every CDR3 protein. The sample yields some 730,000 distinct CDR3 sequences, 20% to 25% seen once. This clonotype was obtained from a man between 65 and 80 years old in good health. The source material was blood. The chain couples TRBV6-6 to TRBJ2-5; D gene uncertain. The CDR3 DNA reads TGTGCCAGCAGTTTGGGTAGTTGGGGAGAGACCCAGTACTTC. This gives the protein CASSLGSWGETQYF.